Described below is a single T cell receptor (beta chain) sequence and its context. The antigen is unknown. With V trimmed by 6 bases and J by 2 bases, 7 bases remained unmatched. Germline CDR1 MDHEN, CDR2 SYDVKM. The CDR3 contains 17 residues. The sample comes from a study of T cell clonotyping in hematopoietic cell transplantation. Whole-study findings and limits: Recipient TCR diversity dropped after transplant; expanded clonotypes rose from day 30 to 180. Higher Inverse Simpson Index values in graft donor and pretransplant recipient predicted broader posttransplant TCR diversity. Few recipient clonotypes overlapped donors; over 95% were de novo at given depth.

Assay: immunoSEQ multiplex PCR; the TCRdb copy retains only in-frame clones and omits some. This table holds about 69,000 clones, just under 95% found once. The TCR comes from a man aged 50 or older in good health. Some clones in this sample may be carry-over from other donors' samples. The V call is TRBV28, the J call TRBJ2-6, with 10 bases lining up with TRBD1. The sequencing sample was made of peripheral blood mononuclear cells. CDR3 amino acids: CASREMTGGAGANVLTF. In DNA form, the CDR3 reads TGTGCCAGCAGAGAGATGACAGGGGGCGCTGGGGCCAACGTCCTGACTTTC. Supplemented by reference TRBV28 and TRBJ2-6, the full variable domain reads DVKVTQSSRYLVKRTGEKVFLECVQDMDHENMFWYRQDPGLGLRLIYFSYDVKMKEKGDIPEGYSVSREKKERFSLILESASTNQTSMYLCASREMTGGAGANVLTFGAGSRLTVL.